This is a list of T cell receptor beta chains from one sample in a study of T cell changes during pregnancy in multiple sclerosis. TCRdb's copy holds only in-frame clones and misses some; the assay was immunoSEQ multiplex PCR. Of 12,000 to 15,000 clones in the sample, 90% to 95% were seen once. The starting material was peripheral blood, obtained in the second trimester of pregnancy. The receptors shown here come from a female donor in good health, enrolled as a control in a pregnancy study. CDR3s include the opening cysteine and the closing phenylalanine or tryptophan. The order of the fields is D gene, J gene, clone size, V gene, CDR3 protein, CDR3 DNA. A D gene is named only where the DNA matches it firmly. Clone size is stated in some rows and not others, as once, few, many or a class when expanded.

D: TRBD1
J: TRBJ1-4
size: few
V: TRBV2
CDR3: CASRPGQPEKLFF
DNA: TGTGCCAGCAGGCCGGGACAGCCCGAAAAACTGTTTTTT

D: NA
J: TRBJ2-2
size: NA
V: TRBV7-3
CDR3: CASSLTGELFF
DNA: TGTGCCAGCAGCCTAACCGGGGAGCTGTTTTTT

D: TRBD2
J: TRBJ2-7
size: once
V: TRBV25-1
CDR3: CASALAGVNEQYF
DNA: TGTGCCAGTGCCCTAGCGGGAGTCAACGAGCAGTACTTC

D: NA
J: TRBJ1-2
size: NA
V: TRBV6-5
CDR3: CASSSLSGYGYTF
DNA: TGTGCCAGCAGTTCCCTGTCCGGCTATGGCTACACCTTC

D: TRBD1
J: TRBJ1-2
size: NA
V: TRBV19
CDR3: CASTPDRDYGYTF
DNA: TGTGCCAGCACTCCCGACAGGGATTATGGCTACACCTTC

D: TRBD2
J: TRBJ2-1
size: NA
V: TRBV4-2
CDR3: CASSQGIGRGGYNEQFF
DNA: TGTGCCAGCAGCCAAGGTATAGGGCGGGGGGGCTACAATGAGCAGTTCTTC

D: NA
J: TRBJ2-3
size: NA
V: TRBV5-4
CDR3: CASSLQRTTDTQYF
DNA: TGTGCCAGCAGCTTGCAGCGGACCACAGATACGCAGTATTTT

D: NA
J: TRBJ1-1
size: NA
V: TRBV10-3
CDR3: CAISEIQGAEAFF
DNA: TGTGCCATCAGTGAGATTCAGGGCGCTGAAGCTTTCTTT

D: NA
J: TRBJ2-3
size: NA
V: TRBV30
CDR3: CAWSVGGDGTDTQYF
DNA: TGTGCCTGGAGTGTAGGGGGGGATGGTACAGATACGCAGTATTTT

D: TRBD1
J: TRBJ1-1
size: NA
V: TRBV28
CDR3: CASKTGADTEAFF
DNA: TGTGCCAGTAAGACAGGGGCGGACACTGAAGCTTTCTTT

D: TRBD1
J: TRBJ1-2
size: NA
V: TRBV29-1
CDR3: CSVLWTGQATANYGYTF
DNA: TGCAGCGTCCTTTGGACAGGGCAGGCGACGGCTAACTATGGCTACACCTTC

D: NA
J: TRBJ1-1
size: NA
V: TRBV7-2
CDR3: CASSLARGEAFF
DNA: TGTGCCAGCAGCTTAGCCCGAGGTGAAGCTTTCTTT

D: TRBD2
J: TRBJ2-1
size: few
V: TRBV19
CDR3: CASSIGGRASDEQFF
DNA: TGTGCCAGTAGTATAGGCGGGAGGGCCTCAGATGAGCAGTTCTTC

D: TRBD1
J: TRBJ1-4
size: NA
V: TRBV27
CDR3: CASSMDRIDEKLFF
DNA: TGTGCCAGCAGCATGGACAGGATTGATGAAAAACTGTTTTTT

D: TRBD1
J: TRBJ1-6
size: NA
V: TRBV7-2
CDR3: CASSTAGGAYNSPLHF
DNA: TGTGCCAGCAGCACCGCAGGGGGCGCATATAATTCACCCCTCCACTTT

D: NA
J: TRBJ1-1
size: NA
V: TRBV29-1
CDR3: CSVDIVVGAEAFF
DNA: TGCAGCGTAGACATTGTTGTCGGGGCTGAAGCTTTCTTT

D: NA
J: TRBJ1-5
size: NA
V: TRBV7-2
CDR3: CASSFAGGYNQPQHF
DNA: TGTGCCAGCAGCTTTGCCGGCGGATACAATCAGCCCCAGCATTTT

D: TRBD1
J: TRBJ1-2
size: once
V: TRBV29-1
CDR3: CSSREGASGYTF
DNA: TGCAGCTCCCGCGAGGGGGCTAGTGGCTACACCTTC

D: NA
J: TRBJ1-1
size: NA
V: TRBV7-2
CDR3: CASSELLTNTEAFF
DNA: TGTGCCAGCAGCGAGCTCCTGACAAACACTGAAGCTTTCTTT

D: NA
J: TRBJ1-6
size: NA
V: TRBV4-3
CDR3: CASSLLGRLNSPLHF
DNA: TGCGCCAGCAGCCTACTTGGCAGGCTTAATTCACCCCTCCACTTT

D: NA
J: TRBJ1-1
size: NA
V: TRBV6-1
CDR3: CASSETQGTLNTEAFF
DNA: TGTGCCAGCAGTGAAACCCAGGGGACCTTGAACACTGAAGCTTTCTTT

D: TRBD2
J: TRBJ2-7
size: NA
V: TRBV6-5
CDR3: CASSWTSGGPYEQYF
DNA: TGTGCCAGCAGTTGGACTAGCGGGGGCCCCTACGAGCAGTACTTC

D: NA
J: TRBJ2-7
size: NA
V: TRBV7-3
CDR3: CASSATPSALFDEQYF
DNA: TGTGCCAGCAGCGCCACCCCAAGCGCCCTCTTCGACGAGCAGTACTTC

D: NA
J: TRBJ2-7
size: NA
V: TRBV5-6
CDR3: CASSFRVDRASYEQYF
DNA: TGTGCCAGCAGCTTTAGGGTGGACAGAGCCTCCTACGAGCAGTACTTC

D: TRBD1
J: TRBJ1-5
size: once
V: TRBV10-3
CDR3: CAISDTGDQPQHF
DNA: TGTGCCATCAGTGACACAGGGGATCAGCCCCAGCATTTT

D: TRBD1
J: TRBJ1-3
size: NA
V: TRBV5-1
CDR3: CASSLEGQILSGNTIYF
DNA: TGCGCCAGCAGCTTGGAGGGACAGATCCTCTCTGGAAACACCATATATTTT

D: TRBD2
J: TRBJ2-3
size: NA
V: TRBV4-1
CDR3: CASSPGGGADTQYF
DNA: TGCGCCAGCAGCCCCGGGGGGGGCGCGGATACGCAGTATTTT

D: NA
J: TRBJ1-2
size: NA
V: TRBV12-5
CDR3: CASGFGRGGGYTF
DNA: TGTGCTAGTGGTTTTGGGCGGGGCGGCGGCTACACCTTC

D: TRBD1
J: TRBJ2-3
size: NA
V: TRBV5-5
CDR3: CASSPTDRGADTQYF
DNA: TGTGCCAGCAGCCCCACGGACAGGGGGGCAGATACGCAGTATTTT

D: TRBD1
J: TRBJ1-2
size: NA
V: TRBV4-3
CDR3: CASSQDRTGGGYTF
DNA: TGCGCCAGCAGCCAAGATAGGACAGGGGGAGGCTACACCTTC

D: NA
J: TRBJ2-7
size: once
V: TRBV6-1
CDR3: CASSVAYLLYEQYF
DNA: TGTGCCAGCAGTGTGGCATACCTCTTGTACGAGCAGTACTTC

D: NA
J: TRBJ1-5
size: NA
V: TRBV11-3
CDR3: CASSFRQKRLVAQHF
DNA: TGTGCCAGCAGTTTCCGACAGAAAAGGTTAGTAGCCCAGCATTTT

D: NA
J: TRBJ1-5
size: NA
V: TRBV4-2
CDR3: CASSPSGSLQPQHF
DNA: TGTGCCAGCAGCCCGTCAGGGTCCCTTCAGCCCCAGCATTTT

D: TRBD1
J: TRBJ1-2
size: NA
V: TRBV27
CDR3: CASSLQGNGVNTF
DNA: TGTGCCAGCAGTCTACAGGGGAACGGGGTTAACACCTTC

D: NA
J: TRBJ2-5
size: NA
V: TRBV29-1
CDR3: CSVDIRETQYF
DNA: TGCAGCGTTGATATTAGAGAGACCCAGTACTTC